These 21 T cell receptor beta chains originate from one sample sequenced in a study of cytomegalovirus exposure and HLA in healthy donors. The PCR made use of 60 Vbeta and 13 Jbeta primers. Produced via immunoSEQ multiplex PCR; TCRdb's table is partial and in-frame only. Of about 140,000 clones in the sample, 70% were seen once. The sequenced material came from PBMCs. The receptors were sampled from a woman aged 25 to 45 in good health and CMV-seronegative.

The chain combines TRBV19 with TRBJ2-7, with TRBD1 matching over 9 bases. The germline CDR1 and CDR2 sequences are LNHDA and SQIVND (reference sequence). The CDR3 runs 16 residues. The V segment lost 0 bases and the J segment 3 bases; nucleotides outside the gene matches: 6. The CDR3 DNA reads TGTGCCAGTAGTATAGACAAACCGACAGGGGGCTACGAGCAGTACTTC. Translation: CASSIDKPTGGYEQYF.

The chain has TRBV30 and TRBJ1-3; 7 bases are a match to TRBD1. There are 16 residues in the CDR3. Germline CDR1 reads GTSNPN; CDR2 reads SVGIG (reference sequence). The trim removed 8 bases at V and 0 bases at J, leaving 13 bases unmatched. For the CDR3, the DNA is TGTGCCGGGACAGCCCCAGCGGATATCTCTGGAAACACCATATATTTT. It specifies CAGTAPADISGNTIYF.

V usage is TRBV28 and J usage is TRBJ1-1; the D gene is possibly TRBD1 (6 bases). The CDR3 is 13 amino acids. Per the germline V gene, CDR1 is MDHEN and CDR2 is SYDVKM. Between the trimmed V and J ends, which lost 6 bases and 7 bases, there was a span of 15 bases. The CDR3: CASRRDRNREAFF. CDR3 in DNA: TGTGCCAGCAGAAGAGACAGGAACCGTGAAGCTTTCTTT. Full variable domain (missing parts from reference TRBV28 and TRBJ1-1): DVKVTQSSRYLVKRTGEKVFLECVQDMDHENMFWYRQDPGLGLRLIYFSYDVKMKEKGDIPEGYSVSREKKERFSLILESASTNQTSMYLCASRRDRNREAFFGQGTRLTVV.

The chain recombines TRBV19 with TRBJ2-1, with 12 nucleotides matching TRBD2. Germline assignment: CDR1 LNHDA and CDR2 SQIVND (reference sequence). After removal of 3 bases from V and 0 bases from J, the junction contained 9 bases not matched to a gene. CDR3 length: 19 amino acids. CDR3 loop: CASSMIGLAGTSSYNEQFF. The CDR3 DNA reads TGTGCCAGTAGTATGATAGGACTAGCGGGGACTAGCTCCTACAATGAGCAGTTCTTC.

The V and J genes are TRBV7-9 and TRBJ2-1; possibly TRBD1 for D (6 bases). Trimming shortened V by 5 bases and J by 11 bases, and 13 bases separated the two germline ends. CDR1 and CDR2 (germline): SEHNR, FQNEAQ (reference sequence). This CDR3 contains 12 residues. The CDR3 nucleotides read TGTGCCAGCAGCAATTGGACAGACAAGCAGTTCTTC. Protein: CASSNWTDKQFF.

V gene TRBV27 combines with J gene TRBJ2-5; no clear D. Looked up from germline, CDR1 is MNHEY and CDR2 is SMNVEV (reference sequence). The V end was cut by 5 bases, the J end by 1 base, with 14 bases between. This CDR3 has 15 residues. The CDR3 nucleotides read TGTGCCAGCAGTATCCTATCCCACCCCCAAGAGACCCAGTACTTC. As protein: CASSILSHPQETQYF.

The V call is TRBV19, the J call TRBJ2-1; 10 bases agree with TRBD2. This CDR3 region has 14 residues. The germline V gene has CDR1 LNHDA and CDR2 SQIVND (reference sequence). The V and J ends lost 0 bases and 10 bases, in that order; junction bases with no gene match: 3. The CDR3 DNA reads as TGTGCCAGTAGTATAGAGACACTAGCGGGAGAGCAGTTCTTC. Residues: CASSIETLAGEQFF.

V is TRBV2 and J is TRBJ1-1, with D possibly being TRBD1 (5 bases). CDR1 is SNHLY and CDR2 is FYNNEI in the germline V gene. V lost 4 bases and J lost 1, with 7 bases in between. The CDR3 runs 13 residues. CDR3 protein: CASSGQSNTEAFF. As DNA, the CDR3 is TGTGCCAGCAGTGGACAGTCGAACACTGAAGCTTTCTTT.

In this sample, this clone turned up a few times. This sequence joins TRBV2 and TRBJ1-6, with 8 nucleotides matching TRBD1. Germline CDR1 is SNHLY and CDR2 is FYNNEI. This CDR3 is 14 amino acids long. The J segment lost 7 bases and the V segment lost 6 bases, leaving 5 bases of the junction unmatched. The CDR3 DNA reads TGTGCCAGCAGCGAGGACAGGGTAAATTCACCCCTCCACTTT. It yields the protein CASSEDRVNSPLHF.

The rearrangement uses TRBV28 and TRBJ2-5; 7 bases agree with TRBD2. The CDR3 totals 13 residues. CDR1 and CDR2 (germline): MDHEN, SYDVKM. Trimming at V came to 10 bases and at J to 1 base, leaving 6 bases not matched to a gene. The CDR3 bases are TGTGCCACCCTCACTAGCGCCCAAGAGACCCAGTACTTC. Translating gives CATLTSAQETQYF.

CDR3 DNA: TGCGCCAGCAGCCCGGGGACAGGGCCACAGGAGACCCAGTACTTC. Its protein product is CASSPGTGPQETQYF. V usage is TRBV5-1 and J usage is TRBJ2-5; 9 positions agree with TRBD1. CDR3 length equals 15 residues. Germline-derived CDR1 and CDR2 are SGHRS and YFSETQ. The J segment lost 5 bases and the V segment lost 4 bases, leaving 9 bases of the junction unmatched.

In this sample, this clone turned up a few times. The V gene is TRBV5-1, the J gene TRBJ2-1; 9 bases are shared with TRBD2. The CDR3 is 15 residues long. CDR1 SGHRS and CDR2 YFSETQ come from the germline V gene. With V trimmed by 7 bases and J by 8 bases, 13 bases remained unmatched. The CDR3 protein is CASRRPGGGEDEQFF. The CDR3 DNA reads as TGCGCCAGCCGAAGGCCGGGCGGGGGGGAAGATGAGCAGTTCTTC.

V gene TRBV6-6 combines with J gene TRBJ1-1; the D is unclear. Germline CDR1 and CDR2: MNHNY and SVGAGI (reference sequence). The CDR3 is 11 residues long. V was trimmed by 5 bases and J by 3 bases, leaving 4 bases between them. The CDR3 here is CASSQYTEAFF. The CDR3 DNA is TGTGCCAGCAGTCAATACACTGAAGCTTTCTTT.

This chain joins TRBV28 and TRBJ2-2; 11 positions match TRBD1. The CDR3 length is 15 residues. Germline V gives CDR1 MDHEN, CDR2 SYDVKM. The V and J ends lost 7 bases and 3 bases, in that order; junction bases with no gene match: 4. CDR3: CASTGTGGYTGELFF. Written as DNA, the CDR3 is TGTGCCAGCACCGGGACAGGGGGATACACCGGGGAGCTGTTTTTT. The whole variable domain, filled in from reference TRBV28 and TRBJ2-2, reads DVKVTQSSRYLVKRTGEKVFLECVQDMDHENMFWYRQDPGLGLRLIYFSYDVKMKEKGDIPEGYSVSREKKERFSLILESASTNQTSMYLCASTGTGGYTGELFFGEGSRLTVL.

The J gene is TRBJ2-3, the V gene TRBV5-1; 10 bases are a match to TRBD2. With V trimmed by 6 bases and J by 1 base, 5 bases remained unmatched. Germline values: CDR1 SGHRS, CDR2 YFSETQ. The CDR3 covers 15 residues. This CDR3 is CASKGLAGGTDTQYF. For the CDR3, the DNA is TGCGCCAGCAAGGGGCTAGCGGGGGGCACAGATACGCAGTATTTT.

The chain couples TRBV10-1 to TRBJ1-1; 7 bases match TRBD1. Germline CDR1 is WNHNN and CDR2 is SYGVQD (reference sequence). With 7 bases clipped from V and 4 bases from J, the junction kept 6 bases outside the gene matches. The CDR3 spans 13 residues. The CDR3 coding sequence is TGCGCCAGCATTGCGACAGGGAGCACTGAAGCTTTCTTT. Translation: CASIATGSTEAFF.

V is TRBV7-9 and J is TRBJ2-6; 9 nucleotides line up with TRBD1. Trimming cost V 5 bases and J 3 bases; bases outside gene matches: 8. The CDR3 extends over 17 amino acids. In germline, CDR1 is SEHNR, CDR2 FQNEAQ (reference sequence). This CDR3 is CASSGGTGLGGANVLTF. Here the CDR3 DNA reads TGTGCCAGCAGCGGGGGGACAGGGCTTGGTGGGGCCAACGTCCTGACTTTC.

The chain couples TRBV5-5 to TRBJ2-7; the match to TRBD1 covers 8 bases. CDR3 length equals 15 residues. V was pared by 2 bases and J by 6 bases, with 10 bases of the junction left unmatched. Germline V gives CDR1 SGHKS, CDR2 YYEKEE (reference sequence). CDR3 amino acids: CASSFYSIGQGEQYV. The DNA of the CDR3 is TGTGCCAGCAGCTTCTACTCCATTGGACAGGGCGAGCAGTACGTC.

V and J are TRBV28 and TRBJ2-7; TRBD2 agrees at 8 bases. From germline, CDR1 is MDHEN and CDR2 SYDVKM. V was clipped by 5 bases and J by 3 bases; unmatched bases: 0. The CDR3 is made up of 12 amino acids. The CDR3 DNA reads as TGTGCCAGCAGTCGGGAGGGCTACGAGCAGTACGTC. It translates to CASSREGYEQYV.

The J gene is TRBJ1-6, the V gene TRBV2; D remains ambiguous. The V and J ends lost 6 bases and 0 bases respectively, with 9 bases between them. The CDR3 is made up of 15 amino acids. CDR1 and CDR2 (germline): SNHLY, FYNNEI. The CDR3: CASRRSSSYNSPLHF. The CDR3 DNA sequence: TGTGCCAGCAGGAGGAGCAGCTCCTATAATTCACCCCTCCACTTT.

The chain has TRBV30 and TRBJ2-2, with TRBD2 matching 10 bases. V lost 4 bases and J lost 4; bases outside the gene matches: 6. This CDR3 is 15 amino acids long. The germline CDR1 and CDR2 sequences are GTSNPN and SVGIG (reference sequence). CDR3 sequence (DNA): TGTGCCTGGAACCGACTAGCGGGCTCCACCGGGGAGCTGTTTTTT. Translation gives CAWNRLAGSTGELFF.